The present T cell receptor beta chain was sequenced within a study of CD8 T cells in Susac syndrome. Study-wide background: Each patient with Susac syndrome, at the time of blood draw, was therapy-naive, on corticosteroids, or on intravenous immunoglobulin alone.

It was negative isolation that provided the CD8+ and CD4+ T cells, whereas TEMRA cells were enriched by FACS. Unmatched junction bases numbered 6, after V lost 3 bases and J lost 5 bases. The length of the CDR3 is 14 residues. Looked up from germline, CDR1 is SNHLY and CDR2 is FYNNEI. The authors reverse transcribed roughly 0.5 to 1 ug RNA with random hexamers. One entry per CDR3 protein, called by TCRdb with MiXCR from the immunoSEQ multiplex PCR reads. The sample contains some 150,000 distinct CDR3 sequences, roughly 96% of which appear only once. The sequence came from a human donor with Susac syndrome. The specimen sequenced was CD4+ T cells from PBMCs. The genes are TRBV2 and TRBJ1-1, with 7 bases lining up with TRBD1. The CDR3 reads CASSETGPGTEAFF. The CDR3 nucleotides read TGTGCCAGCAGTGAGACAGGGCCCGGTACTGAAGCTTTCTTT.